This T cell receptor beta chain emerged from a study of OX40 agonist ivuxolimab in advanced cancers. For the wider study: The costimulatory receptor OX40 (CD134) was targeted by ivuxolimab, a fully human IgG2 agonistic monoclonal antibody. Intravenous ivuxolimab was administered to patients every 2 weeks at six dose levels: 0.01, 0.1, 0.3, 1.5, 3 and 10 mg/kg. Among the roughly 50 dose-escalation patients, around 20 had hepatocellular carcinoma, roughly 15 melanoma, 9 renal cell carcinoma and 9 head and neck cancer. The dose-escalation cohort was about 83% male with a mean age of around 62 years, ranging from roughly 20 to 80. Patients were allowed to have had prior anti-PD-1, anti-PD-L1 or anti-CTLA-4 therapy, and 40% of the dose-escalation patients had been treated with checkpoint inhibitors. Partial responses were achieved by three dose-escalation patients, of whom one had hepatocellular carcinoma and two had cutaneous melanoma. The purpose of peripheral TCRbeta sequencing was to test whether ivuxolimab changed TCR sequence diversity and led to clonal T-cell expansion. The paper reports the monotherapy dose-escalation portion (N = 52 patients) of the phase I ivuxolimab trial. What the study reported, not specific to this receptor: Low levels of normalized T-cell clonal expansion were also seen in some nonresponding patients. At doses of 0.1 to 3.0 mg/kg, clonal expansion of both CD4+ and CD8+ blood T cells was observed from baseline to week 6. The antigen specificity of the clonally expanded peripheral T cells was not determined. After ivuxolimab, expanded clones were on average more numerous among CD8+ T cells than among CD4+ T cells. Partial responders in the 0.1-3.0 mg/kg groups had among the lowest normalized peripheral clonal expansion, especially among CD8+ T cells.

Genomic DNA was extracted from sorted cells for sequencing of the TCRbeta CDR3 region. The immunoSEQ Assay was used to sequence the TCRbeta CDR3 regions. The source is immuneACCESS, and TCRdb retained only in-frame sequences with V and J called. Part of the clones is not carried over; for the studies checked, unresolved V genes explain less than half of this, and the remainder is unexplained. In this sample the table shows 17,000 or so clones, 75% to 90% of which occur a single time. The ten largest clonotypes hold roughly 14% of the sample. The trial excluded patients who had a history of autoimmune disease or who were on systemic immunosuppression. Peripheral blood for TCR sequencing was drawn from every dose cohort at baseline, at cycle 4 day 1 and at cycle 7 day 1. Samples came from an open-label, multicenter, first-in-human phase I dose-escalation trial of ivuxolimab. Adults with locally advanced or metastatic head and neck squamous cell, hepatocellular, melanoma or renal cell carcinoma were enrolled in the trial. Before TCR sequencing, CD4+ and CD8+ T cells were separately sorted from peripheral blood.

This clone was counted only a few times. Its antigen is still unknown. The input lacks base qualities; no much larger clone sits a single base away. The sequence was collected from an adult with an advanced solid tumor such as melanoma, head and neck, liver or kidney cancer. The material was CD4+ or CD8+ T cells sorted from blood, obtained in a trial of the OX40 agonist ivuxolimab.

The DNA sequence follows: TGTGCCAGCAGCAAACCCGGACCCACAGATACGCAGTATTTT. Translated, this gives CASSKPGPTDTQYF. The sequence is built from TRBV21-1 and TRBJ2-3. TRBV21-1 is marked as a pseudogene. Measured from the cysteine to the phenylalanine, the CDR3 is 14 residues long. The kept DNA is CDR3 alone, 42 bases in frame from the first base.